This TCR beta chain was observed in a study of T cells in Graves' hyperthyroidism and ophthalmopathy. TCR beta CDR3 sequences were amplified from RNA transcripts. TCR CDR3 regions were first amplified by RT-PCR with HTBI primers. One entry per CDR3 protein results from TCRdb running MiXCR on the multiplex PCR reads. The repertoire holds 370,000 or so distinct CDR3 sequences, about 15% seen once, with 25% to 35% in the top ten. Those patients with uncontrolled infection, other autoimmune disease, pregnancy or lactation were excluded. In its sample, this clonotype was seen many times. Its antigen is unidentified. CDR3 length: 13 residues. V gave up 5 bases and J gave up 5 bases, with 10 bases separating them. Germline loops: CDR1 MRHNA, CDR2 SNTAGT. The study's findings and limits: Most thyroid-expanded clonotypes above 0.001 were also found in blood.

The chain is built from TRBV6-4 and TRBJ1-5; D may be TRBD1 (5 bases). Sequences were obtained from blood. The source of this sequence is a woman between 18 and 30 years old with Graves' hyperthyroidism that later progressed to Graves' ophthalmopathy. The CDR3 reads CASSLTEDQPQHF. CDR3 bases: TGTGCCAGCAGTCTGACAGAGGATCAGCCCCAGCATTTT.